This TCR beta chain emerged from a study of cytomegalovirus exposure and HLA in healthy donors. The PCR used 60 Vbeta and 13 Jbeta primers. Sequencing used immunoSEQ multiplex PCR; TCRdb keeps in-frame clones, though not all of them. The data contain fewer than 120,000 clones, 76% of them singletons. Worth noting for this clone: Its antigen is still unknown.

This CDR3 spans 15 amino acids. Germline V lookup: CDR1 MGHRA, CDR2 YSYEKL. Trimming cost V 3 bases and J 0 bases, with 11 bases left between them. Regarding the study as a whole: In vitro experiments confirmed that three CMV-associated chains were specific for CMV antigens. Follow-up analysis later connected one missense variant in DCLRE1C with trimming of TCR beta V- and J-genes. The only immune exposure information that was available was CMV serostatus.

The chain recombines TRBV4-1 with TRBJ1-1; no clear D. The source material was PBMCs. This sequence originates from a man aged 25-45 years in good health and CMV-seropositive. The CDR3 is CASSQGVGLNTEAFF. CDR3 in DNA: TGCGCCAGCAGCCAGGGAGTGGGATTGAACACTGAAGCTTTCTTT.